The 29 T cell receptor beta chains below were found in one sample sequenced in a study of T cell changes during pregnancy in multiple sclerosis. The repertoire was sequenced with immunoSEQ multiplex PCR; TCRdb's copy has only in-frame clones and lacks some. The sample records around 61,000 clones, more than 75% being singletons. This specimen was peripheral blood, taken in the third trimester of pregnancy. These receptors all come from a female donor in good health, enrolled as a control in a pregnancy study.

The chain joins TRBV7-2 to TRBJ2-7, with D unclear. V lost 1 base and J lost 0, with 7 bases in between. Germline values: CDR1 SGHTA, CDR2 FQGNSA. The CDR3 totals 14 residues. The CDR3 region is CASSLVAVSYEQYF. In nucleotides, the CDR3 is TGTGCCAGCAGCTTAGTGGCGGTCTCCTACGAGCAGTACTTC.

The rearrangement joins TRBV14 to TRBJ2-3; a possible D gene is TRBD2 (5 bases). Trimming stripped 0 bases from V and 1 base from J, with 17 bases between. The CDR3 is 18 amino acids. CDR1 is SGHDN, CDR2 FVKESK, per germline. DNA for the CDR3: TGTGCCAGCAGCCAAGAAAAGGAGACTAAGTGGGGCACAGATACGCAGTATTTT. It yields the protein CASSQEKETKWGTDTQYF. The full variable domain, its missing parts supplied by reference TRBV14 and TRBJ2-3, is EAGVTQFPSHSVIEKGQTVTLRCDPISGHDNLYWYRRVMGKEIKFLLHFVKESKQDESGMPNNRFLAERTGGTYSTLKVQPAELEDSGVYFCASSQEKETKWGTDTQYFGPGTRLTVL.

The chain is built from TRBV18 and TRBJ2-2; 8 nucleotides match TRBD1. Germline V CDR1 and CDR2: KGHSH, LQKENI. The CDR3 loop spans 15 amino acids. V lost 5 bases to trimming and J lost 0 bases; unmatched junction nucleotides: 2. As DNA, the CDR3 is TGTGCCAGCTCAGGACAGGGTACGAACACCGGGGAGCTGTTTTTT. Translated, it gives CASSGQGTNTGELFF.

The chain carries TRBV4-1 and TRBJ1-5; 7 bases map to TRBD1. Trimming at V came to 5 bases and at J to 4 bases, leaving 5 bases not matched to a gene. Germline loops: CDR1 MGHRA, CDR2 YSYEKL. This CDR3 region has 14 residues. CDR3 sequence: CASSRDSINQPQHF. DNA for the CDR3: TGCGCCAGCAGCAGGGACAGTATAAATCAGCCCCAGCATTTT.

The V gene is TRBV5-4, the J gene TRBJ1-3; 7 bases line up with TRBD1. Germline CDR1 is SGHNT and CDR2 is YYREEE (reference sequence). The CDR3 length is 15 residues. Trimming removed 4 bases from V and 4 bases from J; junction bases left unmatched: 8. CDR3 nucleotides: TGTGCCAGCAGCGCCGGACAGGATAAAGGAAACACCATATATTTT. The encoded protein is CASSAGQDKGNTIYF.

The chain employs TRBV5-6 and TRBJ2-2; perhaps TRBD1 as D (6 bases). V was pared by 1 base and J by 2 bases, with 15 bases between. CDR1 is SGHDT, CDR2 YYEEEE, per germline. This CDR3 has 17 residues. CDR3 protein: CASSLRLSGANTGELFF. Here the CDR3 DNA reads TGTGCCAGCAGCTTGAGGTTGTCAGGGGCCAACACCGGGGAGCTGTTTTTT.

This rearrangement joins TRBV4-1 to TRBJ1-3; D is uncertain. Trimming cost V 5 bases and J 0 bases, with 14 bases left between them. The CDR3 runs 16 residues. Germline values: CDR1 MGHRA, CDR2 YSYEKL. CDR3 sequence reads: CASSIRTDYSGNTIYF. For the CDR3, the DNA is TGCGCCAGCAGCATTCGGACGGACTACTCTGGAAACACCATATATTTT.

The genes are TRBV6-1 and TRBJ1-2; D remains unclear. The V and J ends lost 0 bases and 2 bases respectively, with 13 bases between them. The CDR3 sequence is 16 residues long. Germline lookup yields CDR1 MNHNS and CDR2 SASEGT. CDR3 amino acids: CASSEALRYPNYGYTF. The CDR3, as DNA: TGTGCCAGCAGTGAAGCGCTTCGGTACCCAAACTATGGCTACACCTTC.

The gene calls are TRBV7-2 and TRBJ2-2; 8 positions agree with TRBD1. Per germline, CDR1 SGHTA and CDR2 FQGNSA. The ends lost 2 bases at V and 0 bases at J; junction bases unmatched: 11. The CDR3 has 19 amino acids. The CDR3 DNA reads TGTGCCAGCAGCTTAAAGGGGACAGGACGTTTCGCGAACACCGGGGAGCTGTTTTTT. Translating it yields CASSLKGTGRFANTGELFF.

The V call is TRBV14, the J call TRBJ1-2; a possible D gene is TRBD1 (6 bases). CDR1 and CDR2 from the germline V gene are SGHDN and FVKESK. This CDR3 spans 14 amino acids. V lost 1 base to trimming and J lost 7 bases, with 13 bases between them. CDR3 protein: CASSQGGHLFGYTF. CDR3 sequence (DNA): TGTGCCAGCAGCCAAGGGGGACACCTTTTTGGCTACACCTTC.

The V and J genes are TRBV27 and TRBJ1-3; no reliable D call. V was shortened by 2 bases and J by 4 bases, with 9 bases between the two germline ends. Germline CDR1 MNHEY, CDR2 SMNVEV (reference sequence). The CDR3 spans 14 residues. The DNA for the CDR3 is TGTGCCAGCAGTTTAGCGGCAAAAGGAAACACCATATATTTT. It specifies CASSLAAKGNTIYF.

This clone was seen only a few times. V gene TRBV5-4 combines with J gene TRBJ2-7; 8 bases are shared with TRBD1. The J segment lost 1 base and the V segment lost 4 bases, leaving 4 bases of the junction unmatched. The CDR3 covers 14 residues. Looked up from germline, CDR1 is SGHNT and CDR2 is YYREEE (reference sequence). This CDR3 is CASSETGVSYEQYF. CDR3 in DNA: TGTGCCAGCAGCGAGACAGGGGTTTCCTACGAGCAGTACTTC.

The rearrangement uses TRBV9 and TRBJ2-3; possibly TRBD1 for D (5 bases). This CDR3 spans 15 amino acids. Trimming stripped 0 bases from V and 2 bases from J, with 10 bases between. CDR1 SGDLS and CDR2 YYNGEE come from the germline V gene. CDR3 nucleotides: TGTGCCAGCAGCGTAGTATCAGGGCCCACAGATACGCAGTATTTT. This codes for CASSVVSGPTDTQYF.

The V and J genes are TRBV28 and TRBJ1-1, with a tentative D call TRBD1 (5 bases). V dropped 3 bases and J dropped 6 bases, with 20 bases sitting between them. Germline CDR1 reads MDHEN; CDR2 reads SYDVKM. The CDR3 runs 16 residues. DNA of the CDR3: TGTGCCAGCAGTTTGGTATTGGGGCAGGGTACCTCTGAAGCTTTCTTT. Translation: CASSLVLGQGTSEAFF.

Here the CDR3 DNA reads TGTGCCAGCTCACAGCTGGCACAGGGGACCGGGGAGCTGTTTTTT. This encodes CASSQLAQGTGELFF. J is TRBJ2-2 and V is TRBV18; TRBD1 matches at 7 bases. Losses at the gene ends were 4 bases for V and 5 bases for J; bases not matched to a gene: 7. The V gene's germline CDR1 is KGHSH and CDR2 LQKENI. There are 15 residues in the CDR3. The variable domain in full, with the rest retrieved from reference TRBV18 and TRBJ2-2, is NAGVMQNPRHLVRRRGQEARLRCSPMKGHSHVYWYRQLPEEGLKFMVYLQKENIIDESGMPKERFSAEFPKEGPSILRIQQVVRGDSAAYFCASSQLAQGTGELFFGEGSRLTVL.

J is TRBJ1-2 and V is TRBV7-9, with unresolved D. This CDR3 has 14 residues. Germline loops: CDR1 SEHNR, CDR2 FQNEAQ (reference sequence). V gave up 1 base and J gave up 0 bases, with 6 bases separating them. The CDR3 nucleotides read TGTGCCAGCAGCTTAGGGAGTTCTAACTATGGCTACACCTTC. Protein product: CASSLGSSNYGYTF.

This clone was found once. The V call is TRBV10-3, the J call TRBJ1-2; tentatively, D is TRBD1 (6 bases). The CDR3 covers 18 residues. CDR1 and CDR2 (germline): ENHRY, SYGVKD. Trimming removed 10 bases from V and 6 bases from J, with 33 bases in between. CDR3 sequence (DNA): TGTGCCACCTTTGGGCCGTTGAGGGGGACACTCTATGGGGATGGCTACACCTTC. This codes for CATFGPLRGTLYGDGYTF.

The rearrangement links TRBV27 to TRBJ2-5, with 11 bases matching TRBD1. CDR3 length: 14 residues. Germline values: CDR1 MNHEY, CDR2 SMNVEV (reference sequence). Germline trimming cut 6 bases from V and 7 bases from J; bases unmatched to any gene: 7. The CDR3 sequence is CASRIPGQGVTQYF. The CDR3 DNA is TGTGCCAGCAGAATTCCGGGACAGGGGGTGACCCAGTACTTC.

The chain carries TRBV7-2 and TRBJ2-2; tentative D call: TRBD1 (6 bases). The CDR3 runs to 15 residues. V lost 5 bases and J 1 base, leaving 11 bases between the germline ends. Germline loops: CDR1 SGHTA, CDR2 FQGNSA. The CDR3 DNA is TGTGCCAGCAGCCCGCCGGGACAGAACACCGGGGAGCTGTTTTTT. It yields the protein CASSPPGQNTGELFF.

This chain joins TRBV4-1 and TRBJ2-1; TRBD2 matches 13 bases. The germline V gene encodes CDR1 MGHRA and CDR2 YSYEKL. The CDR3 has 15 residues. J was trimmed by 10 bases and V by 0 bases; bases with no gene match: 3. For the CDR3, the DNA is TGCGCCAGCAGCCAAGAGACTAGCGGGGGGCCCGAGCAGTTCTTC. It encodes CASSQETSGGPEQFF.

This clone was observed a single time. The chain carries TRBV11-1 and TRBJ2-7; D gene uncertain. The CDR3 totals 13 residues. Germline CDR1 and CDR2: SGHAT and FQDESV (reference sequence). Trimming took 2 bases from V and 3 from J, leaving 8 bases between them. For the CDR3, the DNA is TGTGCCAGCAGCTTAAACACCAACTACGAGCAGTACTTC. Amino acids: CASSLNTNYEQYF.

The V and J genes are TRBV5-1 and TRBJ1-4; D gene ambiguous. The CDR3 sequence is 14 residues long. Germline lookup yields CDR1 SGHRS and CDR2 YFSETQ. V was shortened by 0 bases and J by 5 bases, with 8 bases between the two germline ends. The CDR3 region is CASSLGTGNEKLFF. CDR3 sequence (DNA): TGCGCCAGCAGCTTGGGGACTGGGAATGAAAAACTGTTTTTT.

This clone was recorded only once. The rearrangement joins TRBV2 to TRBJ1-3, with D tentatively TRBD1 (5 bases). CDR3 size: 14 residues. The germline V gene encodes CDR1 SNHLY and CDR2 FYNNEI. The V end lost 6 bases, the J end lost 1 base, and 10 bases lay between the germline ends. DNA of the CDR3: TGTGCCAGCAGAAAGACAGTGTCTGGAAACACCATATATTTT. This gives the protein CASRKTVSGNTIYF.

V is TRBV5-8 and J is TRBJ1-1; 8 bases are shared with TRBD1. The CDR3 runs 15 residues. Germline V gene lookup returns CDR1 SGHTS and CDR2 YDEGEE. V dropped 9 bases and J dropped 1; count of bases not matched to a gene: 11. The CDR3: CATPGQGRTNTEAFF. CDR3 in DNA: TGTGCCACACCCGGACAGGGAAGAACGAACACTGAAGCTTTCTTT.

V usage is TRBV18 and J usage is TRBJ1-6, with no clear D. V dropped 4 bases and J dropped 5 bases, with 6 bases sitting between them. Germline V gives CDR1 KGHSH, CDR2 LQKENI. The CDR3 totals 13 residues. CDR3 sequence (DNA): TGTGCCAGCTCACGGCAGAATAATTCACCCCTCCACTTT. The encoded protein is CASSRQNNSPLHF. Looking up the rest from reference TRBV18 and TRBJ1-6 gives the full variable domain: NAGVMQNPRHLVRRRGQEARLRCSPMKGHSHVYWYRQLPEEGLKFMVYLQKENIIDESGMPKERFSAEFPKEGPSILRIQQVVRGDSAAYFCASSRQNNSPLHFGNGTRLTVT.

The chain links TRBV4-3 to TRBJ2-1; TRBD2 aligns across 12 bases. The ends lost 5 bases at V and 4 bases at J; junction bases unmatched: 3. The length of the CDR3 is 15 residues. Per germline, CDR1 LGHNA and CDR2 YSLEER. The CDR3 DNA is TGCGCCAGCAGCGACGGACTAGCGGGATACAATGAGCAGTTCTTC. This gives the protein CASSDGLAGYNEQFF.

The chain couples TRBV7-3 to TRBJ2-1, with 12 positions matching TRBD1. This CDR3 has 14 amino acids. Germline V lookup: CDR1 SGHTA, CDR2 FQGTGA. The V gene end was trimmed by 5 bases and the J gene end by 8 bases; junction bases not matched to a gene: 4. The CDR3 nucleotides are TGTGCCAGCAGCCAGGGACAGGGGGCCTATGAGCAGTTCTTC. The encoded protein is CASSQGQGAYEQFF.

The V and J genes are TRBV4-3 and TRBJ1-1, with D perhaps matching TRBD1 (5 bases). Trimming stripped 2 bases from V and 5 bases from J, with 12 bases between. Germline V CDR1 and CDR2: LGHNA, YSLEER. The CDR3 has 14 residues. The CDR3 sequence is CASSQRAGNTEAFF. DNA for the CDR3: TGCGCCAGCAGCCAAAGGGCAGGGAATACTGAAGCTTTCTTT.

This chain joins TRBV9 and TRBJ1-2, with 7 bases matching TRBD1. This CDR3 comprises 14 residues. The V gene's germline CDR1 is SGDLS and CDR2 YYNGEE. V was pared by 5 bases and J by 4 bases, with 8 bases of the junction left unmatched. This CDR3 is CASRDRTGPYGYTF. CDR3 nucleotides: TGTGCCAGCAGGGATAGGACAGGTCCCTATGGCTACACCTTC.